Reported below is one T cell receptor (beta chain). The antigen remains unidentified. The V gene lost 3 bases and the J gene lost 0 bases, with 8 bases spanning the gap. Germline V gene data show CDR1 as KGHSH and CDR2 as LQKENI. The CDR3 has 15 amino acids. These data belong to a study of T cell responses to AZD1222 COVID-19 vaccine. Study observations and caveats: Elevations in Spike-specific TCR breadth and depth followed administration of two AZD1222 doses. After the peak T cell response, and only then, were repertoires sampled. Only five or six AZD1222 recipients were seropositive at baseline.

Sequenced by immunoSEQ multiplex PCR; TCRdb stores in-frame clones only, minus some. The repertoire consists of about 110,000 clones, with about 92% occurring once and the leading ten covering around 8.6%. This TCR came from an adult who received the AZD1222 COVID-19 vaccine. This chain links TRBV18 with TRBJ2-2; D uncertain. Sequenced here: peripheral blood, sampled 28 days after the second AZD1222 dose. This CDR3 is CASSPPAANTGELFF. The CDR3 DNA is TGTGCCAGCTCACCGCCGGCTGCGAACACCGGGGAGCTGTTTTTT.